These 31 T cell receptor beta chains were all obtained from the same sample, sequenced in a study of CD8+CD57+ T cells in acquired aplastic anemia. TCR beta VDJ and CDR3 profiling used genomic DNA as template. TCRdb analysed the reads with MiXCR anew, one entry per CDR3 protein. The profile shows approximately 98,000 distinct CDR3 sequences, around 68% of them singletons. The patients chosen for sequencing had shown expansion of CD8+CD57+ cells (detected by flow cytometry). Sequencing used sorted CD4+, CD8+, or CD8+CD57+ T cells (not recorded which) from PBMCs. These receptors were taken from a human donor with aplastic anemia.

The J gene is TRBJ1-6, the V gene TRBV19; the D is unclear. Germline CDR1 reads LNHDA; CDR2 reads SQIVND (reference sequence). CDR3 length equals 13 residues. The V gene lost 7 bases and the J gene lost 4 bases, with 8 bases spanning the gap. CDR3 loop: CASMQPYNSPLHF. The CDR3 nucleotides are TGTGCCAGTATGCAGCCTTATAATTCACCCCTCCACTTT.

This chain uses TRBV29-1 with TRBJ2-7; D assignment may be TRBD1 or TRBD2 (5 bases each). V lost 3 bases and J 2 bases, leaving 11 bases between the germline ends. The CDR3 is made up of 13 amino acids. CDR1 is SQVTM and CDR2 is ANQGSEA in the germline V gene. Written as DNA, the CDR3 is TGCAGCGTTGAGTCGGGGCCTACCTACGAGCAGTACTTC. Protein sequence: CSVESGPTYEQYF.

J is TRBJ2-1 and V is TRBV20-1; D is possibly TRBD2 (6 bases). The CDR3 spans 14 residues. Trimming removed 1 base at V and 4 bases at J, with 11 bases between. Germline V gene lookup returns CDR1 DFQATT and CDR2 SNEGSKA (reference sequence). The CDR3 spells CSARGVSGYNEQFF. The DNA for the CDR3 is TGCAGTGCTAGAGGGGTTAGCGGATACAATGAGCAGTTCTTC.

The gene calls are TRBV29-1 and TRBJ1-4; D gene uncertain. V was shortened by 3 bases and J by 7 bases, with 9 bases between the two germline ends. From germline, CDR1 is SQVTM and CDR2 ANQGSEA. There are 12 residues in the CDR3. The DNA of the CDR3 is TGCAGCGTTGACGGGGAAGGTGAAAAACTGTTTTTT. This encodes CSVDGEGEKLFF.

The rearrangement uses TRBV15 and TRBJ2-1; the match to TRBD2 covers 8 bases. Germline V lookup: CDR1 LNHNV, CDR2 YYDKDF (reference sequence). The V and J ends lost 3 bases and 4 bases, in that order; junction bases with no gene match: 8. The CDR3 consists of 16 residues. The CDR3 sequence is CATSSAFAGGYNEQFF. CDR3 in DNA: TGTGCCACCAGCAGCGCTTTCGCGGGGGGATACAATGAGCAGTTCTTC.

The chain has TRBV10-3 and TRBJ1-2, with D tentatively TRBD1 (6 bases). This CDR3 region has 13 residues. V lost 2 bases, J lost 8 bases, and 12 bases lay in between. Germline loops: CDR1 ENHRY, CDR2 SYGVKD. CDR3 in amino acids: CAISEDRKRGYTF. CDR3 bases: TGTGCCATCAGTGAGGACAGGAAAAGGGGCTACACCTTC.

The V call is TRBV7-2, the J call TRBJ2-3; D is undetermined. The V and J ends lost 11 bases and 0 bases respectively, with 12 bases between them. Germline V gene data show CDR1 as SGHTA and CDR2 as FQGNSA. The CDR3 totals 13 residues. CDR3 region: CASSRYSTDTQYF. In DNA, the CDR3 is TGTGCCTCCAGTAGGTATAGCACAGATACGCAGTATTTT.

CDR3 sequence: CASSQETTRTDTQYF. Written as DNA, the CDR3 is TGTGCCAGCAGCCAAGAGACTACCCGCACAGATACGCAGTATTTT. This chain uses TRBV3-1 with TRBJ2-3, with TRBD2 as a possible D gene (5 bases). There are 15 residues in the CDR3. The V and J ends lost 0 bases and 1 base respectively, with 8 bases between them. Germline CDR1 reads LGHDT; CDR2 reads YNNKEL (reference sequence).

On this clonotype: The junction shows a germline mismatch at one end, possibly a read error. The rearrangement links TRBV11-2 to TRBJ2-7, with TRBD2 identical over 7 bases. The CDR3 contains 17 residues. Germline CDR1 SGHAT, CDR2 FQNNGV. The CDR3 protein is CASSLDQASGGNYKQYF. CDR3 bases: TGTGCCAGCAGCCTAGATCAGGCTAGCGGAGGAAACTACAAGCAGTACTTC.

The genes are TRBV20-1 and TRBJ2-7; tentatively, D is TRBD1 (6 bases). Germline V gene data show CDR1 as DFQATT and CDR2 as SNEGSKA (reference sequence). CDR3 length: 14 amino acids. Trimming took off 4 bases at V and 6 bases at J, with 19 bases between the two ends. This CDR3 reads CSANLDSGVGEQYF. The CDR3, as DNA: TGCAGTGCTAATTTGGACAGTGGGGTTGGCGAGCAGTACTTC.

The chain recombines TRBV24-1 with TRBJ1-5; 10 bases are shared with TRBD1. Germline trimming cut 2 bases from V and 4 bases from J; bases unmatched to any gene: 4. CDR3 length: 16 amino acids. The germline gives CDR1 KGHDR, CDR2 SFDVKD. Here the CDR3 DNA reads TGTGCCACCAGTGATTCAAGACAGGGGGCAAATCAGCCCCAGCATTTT. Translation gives CATSDSRQGANQPQHF.

CDR3 DNA: TGTGCCACCAGCAGAGATGTAGGTAGGAGCAGGCTGGCTTTCTTT. As protein: CATSRDVGRSRLAFF. The rearrangement uses TRBV15 and TRBJ1-1, with D hard to call. CDR3 length: 15 residues. V lost 0 bases to trimming and J lost 11 bases, with 19 bases between them. Germline V gives CDR1 LNHNV, CDR2 YYDKDF (reference sequence). Full variable domain (remainder filled in from reference TRBV15 and TRBJ1-1): DAMVIQNPRYQVTQFGKPVTLSCSQTLNHNVMYWYQQKSSQAPKLLFHYYDKDFNNEADTPDNFQSRRPNTSFCFLDIRSPGLGDTAMYLCATSRDVGRSRLAFFGQGTRLTVV.

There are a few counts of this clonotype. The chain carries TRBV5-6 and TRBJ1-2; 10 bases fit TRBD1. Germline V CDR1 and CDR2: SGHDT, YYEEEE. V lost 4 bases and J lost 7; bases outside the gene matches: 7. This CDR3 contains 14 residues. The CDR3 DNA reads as TGTGCCAGCAGCAGACAGGGGGCCTTCCGTGGCTACACCTTC. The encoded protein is CASSRQGAFRGYTF. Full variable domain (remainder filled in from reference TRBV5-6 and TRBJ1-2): DAGVTQSPTHLIKTRGQQVTLRCSPKSGHDTVSWYQQALGQGPQFIFQYYEEEERQRGNFPDRFSGHQFPNYSSELNVNALLLGDSALYLCASSRQGAFRGYTFGSGTRLTVV.

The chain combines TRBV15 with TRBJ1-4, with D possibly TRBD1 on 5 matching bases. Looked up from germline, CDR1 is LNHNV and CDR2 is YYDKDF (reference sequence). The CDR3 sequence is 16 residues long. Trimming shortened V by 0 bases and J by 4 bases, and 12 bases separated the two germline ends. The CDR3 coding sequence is TGTGCCACCAGCAGAGACCGGGGGACTGGTAATGAAAAACTGTTTTTT. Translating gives CATSRDRGTGNEKLFF.

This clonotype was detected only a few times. DNA for the CDR3: TGTGCCAGCATAGCGGGGACTCAAGAGACCCAGTACTTC. Protein sequence: CASIAGTQETQYF. The chain employs TRBV2 and TRBJ2-5; 8 bases match TRBD2. This CDR3 spans 13 amino acids. V was pared by 7 bases and J by 2 bases, with 3 bases of the junction left unmatched. From germline, CDR1 is SNHLY and CDR2 FYNNEI.

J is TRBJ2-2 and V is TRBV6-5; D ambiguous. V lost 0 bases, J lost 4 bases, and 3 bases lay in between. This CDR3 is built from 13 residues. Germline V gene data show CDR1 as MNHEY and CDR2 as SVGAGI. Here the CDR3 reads CASSYSITGELFF. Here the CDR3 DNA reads TGTGCCAGCAGTTACTCTATCACCGGGGAGCTGTTTTTT.

The CDR3: CASSLTGGMDSPLHF. In nucleotides, the CDR3 is TGTGCCAGCAGCTTGACAGGGGGAATGGATTCACCCCTCCACTTT. The V gene is TRBV7-3, the J gene TRBJ1-6, with TRBD1 matching over 9 bases. Trimming cost V 3 bases and J 8 bases; bases outside gene matches: 5. The CDR3 consists of 15 residues. CDR1 and CDR2 from the germline V gene are SGHTA and FQGTGA.

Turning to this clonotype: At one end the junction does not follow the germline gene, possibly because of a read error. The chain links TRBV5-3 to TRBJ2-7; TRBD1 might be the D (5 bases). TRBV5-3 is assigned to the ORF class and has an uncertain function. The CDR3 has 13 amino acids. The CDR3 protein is CASSSRQTYEQYF. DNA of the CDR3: TGTGCCAGCAGCTCCCGACAGACCTACGAGCAGTACTTC.

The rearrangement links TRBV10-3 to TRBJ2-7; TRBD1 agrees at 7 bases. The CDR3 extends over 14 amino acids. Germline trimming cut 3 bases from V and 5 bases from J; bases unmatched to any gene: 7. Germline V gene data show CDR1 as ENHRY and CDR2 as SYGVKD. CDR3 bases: TGTGCCATCAGTGACCAGGGGGTTCTAAACGAGCAGTACTTC. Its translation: CAISDQGVLNEQYF.

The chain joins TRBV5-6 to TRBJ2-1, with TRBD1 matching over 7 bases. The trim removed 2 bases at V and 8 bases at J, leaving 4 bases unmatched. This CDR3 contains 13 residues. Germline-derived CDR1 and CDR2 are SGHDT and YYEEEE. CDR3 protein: CASSFTGADEQFF. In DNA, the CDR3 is TGTGCCAGCAGCTTTACAGGGGCTGATGAGCAGTTCTTC.

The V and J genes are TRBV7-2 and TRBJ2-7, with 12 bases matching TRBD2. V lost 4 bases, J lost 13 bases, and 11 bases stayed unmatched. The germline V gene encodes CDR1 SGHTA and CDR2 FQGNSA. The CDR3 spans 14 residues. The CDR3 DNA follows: TGTGCCAGCAGCTCGACCAGACTAGCGGGAGTTCATTACTTC. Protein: CASSSTRLAGVHYF.

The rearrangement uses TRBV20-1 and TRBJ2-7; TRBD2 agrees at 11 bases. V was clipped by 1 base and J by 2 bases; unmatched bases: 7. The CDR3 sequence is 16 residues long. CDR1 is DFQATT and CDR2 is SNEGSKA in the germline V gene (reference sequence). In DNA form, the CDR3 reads TGCAGTGCTAGAGTGCTAGCGGGAGGCCTACCCTACGAGCAGTACTTC. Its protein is CSARVLAGGLPYEQYF.

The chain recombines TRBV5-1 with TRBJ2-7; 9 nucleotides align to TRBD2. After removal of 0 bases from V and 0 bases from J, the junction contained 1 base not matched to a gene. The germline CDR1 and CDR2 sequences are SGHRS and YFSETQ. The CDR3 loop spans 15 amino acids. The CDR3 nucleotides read TGCGCCAGCAGCTTGGGTAGCGGGAGCTCCTACGAGCAGTACTTC. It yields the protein CASSLGSGSSYEQYF.

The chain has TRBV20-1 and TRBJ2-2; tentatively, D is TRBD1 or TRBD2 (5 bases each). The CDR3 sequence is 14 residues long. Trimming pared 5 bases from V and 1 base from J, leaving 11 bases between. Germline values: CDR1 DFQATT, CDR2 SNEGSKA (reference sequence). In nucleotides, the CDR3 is TGCAGTGCTGGGGGTGGGGTGAACACCGGGGAGCTGTTTTTT. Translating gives CSAGGGVNTGELFF.

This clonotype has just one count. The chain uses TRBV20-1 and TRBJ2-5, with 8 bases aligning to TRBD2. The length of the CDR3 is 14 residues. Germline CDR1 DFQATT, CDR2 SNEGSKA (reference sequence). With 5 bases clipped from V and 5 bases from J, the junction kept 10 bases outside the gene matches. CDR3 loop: CSAAKRESGETQYF. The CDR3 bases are TGCAGTGCTGCAAAGCGGGAGTCGGGGGAGACCCAGTACTTC.

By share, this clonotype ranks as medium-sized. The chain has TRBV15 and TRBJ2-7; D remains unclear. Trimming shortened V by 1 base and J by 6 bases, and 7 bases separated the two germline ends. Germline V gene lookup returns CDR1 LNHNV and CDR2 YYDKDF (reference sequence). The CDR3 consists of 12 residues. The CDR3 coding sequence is TGTGCCACCAGCAGAGTAGGCAGCGAGCAGTACTTC. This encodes CATSRVGSEQYF.

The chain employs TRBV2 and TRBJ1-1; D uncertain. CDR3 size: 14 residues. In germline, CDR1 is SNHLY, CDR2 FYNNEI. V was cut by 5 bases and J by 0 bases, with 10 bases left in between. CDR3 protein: CASSKPKMNTEAFF. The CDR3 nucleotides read TGTGCCAGCAGTAAGCCCAAAATGAACACTGAAGCTTTCTTT.

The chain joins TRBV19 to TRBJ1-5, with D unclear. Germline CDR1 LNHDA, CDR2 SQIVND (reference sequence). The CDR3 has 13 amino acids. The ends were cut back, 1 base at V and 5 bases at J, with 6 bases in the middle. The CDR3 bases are TGTGCCAGTAGTATAGGGACGTATCAGCCCCAGCATTTT. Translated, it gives CASSIGTYQPQHF.

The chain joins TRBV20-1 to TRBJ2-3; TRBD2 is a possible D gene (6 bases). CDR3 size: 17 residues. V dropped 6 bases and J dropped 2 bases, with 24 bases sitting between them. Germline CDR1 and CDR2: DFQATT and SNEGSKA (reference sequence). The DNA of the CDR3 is TGCAGTGCCGCGATCGATTATATAGCGGACTTCACAGATACGCAGTATTTT. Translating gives CSAAIDYIADFTDTQYF.

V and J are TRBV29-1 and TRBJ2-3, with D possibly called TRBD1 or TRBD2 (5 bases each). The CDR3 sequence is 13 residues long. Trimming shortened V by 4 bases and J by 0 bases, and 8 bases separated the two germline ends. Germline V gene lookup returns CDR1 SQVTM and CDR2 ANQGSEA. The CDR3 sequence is CSVGWGSTDTQYF. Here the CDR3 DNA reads TGCAGCGTTGGCTGGGGGAGCACAGATACGCAGTATTTT.

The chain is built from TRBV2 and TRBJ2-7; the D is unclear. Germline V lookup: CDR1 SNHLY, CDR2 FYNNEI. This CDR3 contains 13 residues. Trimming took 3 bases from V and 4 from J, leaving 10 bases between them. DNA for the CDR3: TGTGCCAGCAGTGAGGTAATGTCGTACGAGCAGTACTTC. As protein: CASSEVMSYEQYF.